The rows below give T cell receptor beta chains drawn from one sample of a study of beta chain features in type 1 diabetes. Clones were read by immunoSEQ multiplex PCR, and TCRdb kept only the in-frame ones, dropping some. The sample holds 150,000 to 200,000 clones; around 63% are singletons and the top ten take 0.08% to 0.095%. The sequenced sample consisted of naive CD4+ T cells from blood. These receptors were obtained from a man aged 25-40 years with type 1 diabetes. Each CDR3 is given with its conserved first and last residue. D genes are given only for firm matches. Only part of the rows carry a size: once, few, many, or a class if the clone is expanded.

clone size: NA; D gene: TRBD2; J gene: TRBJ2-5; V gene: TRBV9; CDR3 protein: CASSLGGAVTQETQYF; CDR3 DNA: TGTGCCAGCAGCCTCGGGGGGGCAGTGACTCAAGAGACCCAGTACTTC
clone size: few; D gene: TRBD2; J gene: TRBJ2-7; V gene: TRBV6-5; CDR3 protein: CASSSGLAGEYEQYF; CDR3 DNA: TGTGCCAGCAGTTCGGGACTAGCGGGGGAATACGAGCAGTACTTC
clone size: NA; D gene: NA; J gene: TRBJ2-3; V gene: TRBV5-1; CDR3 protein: CASSSRQGPDTQYF; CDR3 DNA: TGCGCCAGCAGCTCCAGGCAGGGGCCAGATACGCAGTATTTT
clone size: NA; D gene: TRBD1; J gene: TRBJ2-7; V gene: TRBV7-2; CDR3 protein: CASSLGQGVNEQYF; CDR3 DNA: TGTGCCAGCAGCTTGGGACAGGGCGTGAACGAGCAGTACTTC
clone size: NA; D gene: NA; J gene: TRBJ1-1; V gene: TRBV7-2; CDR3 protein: CASSFSVNTEAFF; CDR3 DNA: TGTGCCAGCAGCTTTTCAGTGAACACTGAAGCTTTCTTT
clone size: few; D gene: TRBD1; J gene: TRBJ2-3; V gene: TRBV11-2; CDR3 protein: CASSYDRVWYAQYF; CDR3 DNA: TGTGCCAGCAGCTACGACAGGGTCTGGTATGCGCAGTATTTT
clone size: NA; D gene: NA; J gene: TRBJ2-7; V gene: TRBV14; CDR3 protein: CASSQENRRTGRTGYEQYF; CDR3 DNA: TGTGCCAGCAGCCAAGAAAATCGTCGCACTGGACGGACCGGATACGAGCAGTACTTC
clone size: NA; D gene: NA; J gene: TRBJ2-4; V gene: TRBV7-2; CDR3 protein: CASSLALIGGLNNIQYF; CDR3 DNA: TGTGCCAGCAGCTTAGCTTTGATCGGGGGGCTCAACAACATTCAGTACTTC
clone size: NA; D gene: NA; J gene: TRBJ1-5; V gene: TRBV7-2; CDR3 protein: CASQGSNQPQHF; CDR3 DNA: TGTGCCAGTCAGGGTAGCAATCAGCCCCAGCATTTT
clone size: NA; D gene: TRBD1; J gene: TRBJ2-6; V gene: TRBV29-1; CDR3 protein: CSVNQGAAGANVLTF; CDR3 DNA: TGCAGCGTAAATCAGGGGGCCGCTGGGGCCAACGTCCTGACTTTC
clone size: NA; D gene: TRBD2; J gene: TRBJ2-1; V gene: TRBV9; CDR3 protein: CASSVDGLAIGNEQFF; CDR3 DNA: TGTGCCAGCAGCGTCGATGGACTAGCGATAGGCAATGAGCAGTTCTTC
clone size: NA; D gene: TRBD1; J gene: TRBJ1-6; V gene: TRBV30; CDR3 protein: CAWRRSEGAYNSPLHF; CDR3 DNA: TGTGCCTGGAGGAGGTCCGAGGGGGCGTATAATTCACCCCTCCACTTT
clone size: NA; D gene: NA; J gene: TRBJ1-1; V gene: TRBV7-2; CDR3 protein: CASSLKRTVTEAFF; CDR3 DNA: TGTGCCAGCAGCCTTAAGAGGACAGTCACTGAAGCTTTCTTT
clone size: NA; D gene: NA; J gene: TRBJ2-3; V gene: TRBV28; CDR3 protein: CASSFLRFTDTQYF; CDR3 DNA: TGTGCCAGCAGTTTTTTACGTTTTACAGATACGCAGTATTTT
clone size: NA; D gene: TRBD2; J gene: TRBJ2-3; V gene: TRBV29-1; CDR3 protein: CSGTRTSGGGDTQYF; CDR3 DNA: TGCAGCGGCACACGGACTAGCGGGGGCGGGGATACGCAGTATTTT
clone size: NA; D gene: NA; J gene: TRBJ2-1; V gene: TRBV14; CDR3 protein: CASSQARTANNEQFF; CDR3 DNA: TGTGCCAGCAGCCAAGCACGGACAGCTAACAATGAGCAGTTCTTC
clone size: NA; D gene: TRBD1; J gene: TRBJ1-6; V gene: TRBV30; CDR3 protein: CASAGTVDSPLHF; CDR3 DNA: TGTGCCTCCGCCGGGACAGTAGATTCACCCCTCCACTTT
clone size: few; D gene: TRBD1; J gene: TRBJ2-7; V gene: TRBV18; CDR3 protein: CASSPTGGREQYF; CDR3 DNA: TGTGCCAGCTCGCCGACAGGGGGGCGCGAGCAGTACTTC
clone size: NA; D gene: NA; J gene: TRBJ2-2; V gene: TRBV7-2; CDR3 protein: CASSLGLSTRNTGELFF; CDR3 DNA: TGTGCCAGCAGCTTAGGTTTGTCGACTCGGAACACCGGGGAGCTGTTTTTT
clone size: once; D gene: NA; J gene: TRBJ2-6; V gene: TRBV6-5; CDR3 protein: CASRKLSSGANVLTF; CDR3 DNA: TGTGCCAGCAGAAAACTCAGCTCTGGGGCCAACGTCCTGACTTTC
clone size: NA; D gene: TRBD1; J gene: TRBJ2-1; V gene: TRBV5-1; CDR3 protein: CASSPTGGSYNEQFF; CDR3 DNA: TGCGCCAGCAGCCCTACAGGGGGCTCCTACAATGAGCAGTTCTTC
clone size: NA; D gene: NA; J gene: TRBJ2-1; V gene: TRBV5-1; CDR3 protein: CASSLSTNNEQFF; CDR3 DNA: TGCGCCAGCAGCTTATCCACAAACAATGAGCAGTTCTTC
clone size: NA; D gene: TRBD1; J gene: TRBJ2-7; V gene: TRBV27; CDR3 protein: CASSPRTGYEQYF; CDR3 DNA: TGTGCCAGCAGTCCCCGGACAGGGTACGAGCAGTACTTC
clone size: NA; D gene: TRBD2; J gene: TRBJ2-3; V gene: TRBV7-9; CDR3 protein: CASSDRTSGSTDTQYF; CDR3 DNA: TGTGCCAGCAGCGACAGGACTAGCGGTAGCACAGATACGCAGTATTTT
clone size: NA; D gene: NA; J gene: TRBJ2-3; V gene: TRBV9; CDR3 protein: CASSASTDTQYF; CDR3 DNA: TGTGCCAGCAGCGCGAGCACAGATACGCAGTATTTT
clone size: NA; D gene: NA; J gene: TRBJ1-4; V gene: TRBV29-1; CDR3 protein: CSVRQGNEKLFF; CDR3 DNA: TGCAGCGTACGACAAGGAAATGAAAAACTGTTTTTT
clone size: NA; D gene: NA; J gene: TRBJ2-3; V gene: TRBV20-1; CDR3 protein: CSAPLADTQYF; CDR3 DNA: TGCAGTGCTCCCCTTGCAGATACGCAGTATTTT
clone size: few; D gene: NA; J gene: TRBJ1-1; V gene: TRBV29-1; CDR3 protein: CSVRAIINTEAFF; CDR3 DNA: TGCAGCGTCCGGGCCATCATAAACACTGAAGCTTTCTTT
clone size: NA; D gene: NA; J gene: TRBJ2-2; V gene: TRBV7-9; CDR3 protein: CASSLGRQGATGELFF; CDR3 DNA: TGTGCCAGCAGCTTAGGTCGGCAGGGTGCCACCGGGGAGCTGTTTTTT
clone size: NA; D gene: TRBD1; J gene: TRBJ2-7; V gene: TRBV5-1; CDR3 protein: CASTETGGSYEQYF; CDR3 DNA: TGCGCCAGCACCGAGACAGGGGGCTCCTACGAGCAGTACTTC
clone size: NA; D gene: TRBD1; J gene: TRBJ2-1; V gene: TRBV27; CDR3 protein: CASSSSVTGYRDNEQFF; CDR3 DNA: TGTGCCAGCAGTTCGTCGGTGACAGGGTATAGGGACAATGAGCAGTTCTTC
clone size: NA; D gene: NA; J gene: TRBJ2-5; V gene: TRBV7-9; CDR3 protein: CASSLGPGVEGETQYF; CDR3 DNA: TGTGCCAGCAGCTTAGGGCCCGGAGTGGAAGGGGAGACCCAGTACTTC
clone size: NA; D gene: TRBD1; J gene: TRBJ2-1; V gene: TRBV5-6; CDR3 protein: CASSLDVSGTAYNEQFF; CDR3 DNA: TGTGCCAGCAGCTTGGATGTCTCCGGGACAGCTTACAATGAGCAGTTCTTC
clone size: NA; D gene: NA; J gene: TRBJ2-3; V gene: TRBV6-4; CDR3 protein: CASSLDSVADTQYF; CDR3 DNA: TGTGCCAGCAGCTTGGACAGTGTAGCAGATACGCAGTATTTT
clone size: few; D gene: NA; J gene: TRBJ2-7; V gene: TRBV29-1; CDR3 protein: CSVLPEGFAYEQYF; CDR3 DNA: TGCAGCGTACTCCCGGAGGGTTTCGCCTACGAGCAGTACTTC